The 25 T cell receptor beta chains presented below share a single source sample, sequenced in a study of blood T cell repertoires in COVID-19. Using immunoSEQ multiplex PCR, the repertoire was profiled, and TCRdb retains in-frame clones only, with some absent. The sample yields over 95,000 clones, around 85% seen once. The source material was peripheral blood. The receptors shown here come from a woman aged 55-69 years with COVID-19, enrolled during active disease.

The chain employs TRBV28 and TRBJ1-6; 7 positions agree with TRBD1. In germline, CDR1 is MDHEN, CDR2 SYDVKM. The junction had 5 bases not matched to a gene; V was cut back by 5 bases and J by 4 bases. The CDR3 runs 15 residues. CDR3 sequence (DNA): TGTGCCAGCAGTAGAGGACAGGCTTATAATTCACCCCTCCACTTT. Translated: CASSRGQAYNSPLHF.

V usage is TRBV30 and J usage is TRBJ1-6, with a possible D match to TRBD1 (6 bases). CDR1 and CDR2 (germline): GTSNPN, SVGIG (reference sequence). V lost 4 bases, J lost 11 bases, and 15 bases lay in between. There are 13 residues in the CDR3. CDR3 in amino acids: CAWNRNRDTPLHF. CDR3 DNA sequence: TGTGCCTGGAATCGTAACAGGGATACACCCCTCCACTTT.

The V call is TRBV5-1, the J call TRBJ1-4, with 9 bases aligning to TRBD1. Looked up from germline, CDR1 is SGHRS and CDR2 is YFSETQ. V dropped 1 base and J dropped 5; count of bases not matched to a gene: 6. CDR3 length equals 16 residues. The chain's CDR3 is CASSLSPGTGNEKLFF. The CDR3 DNA reads as TGCGCCAGCAGCTTGAGCCCCGGGACAGGGAATGAAAAACTGTTTTTT.

The chain carries TRBV27 and TRBJ2-3; D is unclear. Germline V gene sequence: CDR1 MNHEY, CDR2 SMNVEV (reference sequence). The CDR3 is 14 residues long. With 3 bases removed from V and 6 bases from J, the gap between germline ends came to 13 bases. The CDR3 spells CASSFHERRDTQYF. The CDR3 DNA follows: TGTGCCAGCAGTTTCCACGAGCGCCGGGATACGCAGTATTTT.

This chain connects TRBV4-1 to TRBJ2-3; 9 bases are shared with TRBD2. The CDR3 loop spans 16 amino acids. Germline loops: CDR1 MGHRA, CDR2 YSYEKL. Trimming at V came to 4 bases and at J to 4 bases, leaving 9 bases not matched to a gene. CDR3 nucleotides: TGCGCCAGCAGCCCCCGGGGAGCGGGGGGATCAGATACGCAGTATTTT. Translating it yields CASSPRGAGGSDTQYF.

Written as DNA, the CDR3 is TGTGCCAGCAGCCTGGAAAAAAGGGGGAACACTGAAGCTTTCTTT. Encoded protein: CASSLEKRGNTEAFF. The chain is built from TRBV4-2 and TRBJ1-1, with D possibly being TRBD1 (5 bases). Deletions cut 4 bases from V and 1 base from J, with 13 bases between. Germline CDR1 LGHNA, CDR2 YNFKEQ. The CDR3 is made up of 15 amino acids.

The V gene is TRBV5-4, the J gene TRBJ1-1; TRBD1 agrees at 8 bases. The CDR3 extends over 16 amino acids. V dropped 4 bases and J dropped 0; count of bases not matched to a gene: 8. Germline assignment: CDR1 SGHNT and CDR2 YYREEE (reference sequence). CDR3 bases: TGTGCCAGCAGCAAGGACAGGGCTAACATGAACACTGAAGCTTTCTTT. Encoded protein: CASSKDRANMNTEAFF.

V is TRBV9 and J is TRBJ1-2; D uncertain. Germline V gene data show CDR1 as SGDLS and CDR2 as YYNGEE. V dropped 0 bases and J dropped 0 bases, with 9 bases sitting between them. The CDR3 has 15 residues. This CDR3 is CASSVDVGANYGYTF. The CDR3 region has the DNA TGTGCCAGCAGCGTAGATGTGGGAGCTAACTATGGCTACACCTTC.

This chain connects TRBV10-3 to TRBJ1-2; 8 nucleotides match TRBD1. V shed 9 bases, J shed 2 bases, and the junction held 8 bases outside the gene matches. The CDR3 has 14 amino acids. CDR1 is ENHRY, CDR2 SYGVKD, per germline. CDR3 protein: CAIPLGQGNYGYTF. The CDR3 nucleotides read TGTGCCATTCCCTTAGGACAGGGCAACTATGGCTACACCTTC.

J is TRBJ2-7 and V is TRBV7-8; maybe TRBD1 (6 bases). The CDR3 contains 13 residues. The germline CDR1 and CDR2 sequences are SGHVS and FQNEAQ. The V gene lost 7 bases and the J gene lost 3 bases, with 13 bases spanning the gap. The CDR3 DNA follows: TGTGCCAGCACTCCAGGGGATATCTACGAGCAGTACTTC. Residues: CASTPGDIYEQYF.

This sequence joins TRBV9 and TRBJ2-1, with 10 nucleotides matching TRBD1. This CDR3 spans 15 amino acids. Germline CDR1 is SGDLS and CDR2 is YYNGEE. V shed 4 bases, J shed 3 bases, and the junction held 4 bases outside the gene matches. CDR3 sequence reads: CASSLGQGSYNEQFF. In nucleotides, the CDR3 is TGTGCCAGCAGCTTGGGACAGGGGAGCTACAATGAGCAGTTCTTC. Supplemented by reference TRBV9 and TRBJ2-1, the full variable domain reads DSGVTQTPKHLITATGQRVTLRCSPRSGDLSVYWYQQSLDQGLQFLIQYYNGEERAKGNILERFSAQQFPDLHSELNLSSLELGDSALYFCASSLGQGSYNEQFFGPGTRLTVL.

This chain uses TRBV5-1 with TRBJ2-5; possible D gene TRBD2, 6 bases. The CDR3 totals 14 residues. Germline CDR1 is SGHRS and CDR2 is YFSETQ. V gave up 4 bases and J gave up 2 bases, with 12 bases separating them. The CDR3: CASSERADQETQYF. The CDR3 DNA sequence: TGCGCCAGCAGCGAGCGGGCTGATCAAGAGACCCAGTACTTC.

This chain connects TRBV7-3 to TRBJ2-3; 9 bases agree with TRBD2. Losses at the gene ends were 5 bases for V and 6 bases for J; bases not matched to a gene: 21. The CDR3 has 19 amino acids. Per the germline V gene, CDR1 is SGHTA and CDR2 is FQGTGA. CDR3: CASSQKGPGLASYYDTQYF. Written as DNA, the CDR3 is TGTGCCAGCAGCCAAAAAGGCCCGGGACTAGCATCCTATTATGATACGCAGTATTTT.

The genes are TRBV6-5 and TRBJ2-1; 9 bases line up with TRBD1. The trim removed 7 bases at V and 8 bases at J, leaving 12 bases unmatched. There are 15 residues in the CDR3. Germline-derived CDR1 and CDR2 are MNHEY and SVGAGI. The CDR3 DNA reads TGTGCCAGCAACACTCCGGGACAGGGTATCGATGAGCAGTTCTTC. Protein product: CASNTPGQGIDEQFF.

This rearrangement joins TRBV6-2 or TRBV6-3 to TRBJ2-4; 8 bases agree with TRBD2. The junction had 23 bases not matched to a gene; V was cut back by 7 bases and J by 0 bases. This CDR3 has 21 amino acids. Germline V gene data show CDR1 as MNHEY and CDR2 as SVGEGT. The CDR3 DNA reads as TGTGCCAGCACCCCCCTCCTGCCTAGCGGGCTCGACGGACTAGCCAAAAACATTCAGTACTTC. Its translation: CASTPLLPSGLDGLAKNIQYF.

The chain has TRBV27 and TRBJ1-4; D is undetermined. Germline-derived CDR1 and CDR2 are MNHEY and SMNVEV (reference sequence). V was clipped by 8 bases and J by 8 bases, with 12 bases between them. The CDR3 consists of 12 residues. CDR3 region: CASGRAKEKLFF. The CDR3 nucleotides read TGTGCCAGCGGGAGGGCAAAGGAAAAACTGTTTTTT.

This sequence joins TRBV18 and TRBJ1-4; a possible D gene is TRBD1 (5 bases). Germline V gene lookup returns CDR1 KGHSH and CDR2 LQKENI. Trimming pared 0 bases from V and 6 bases from J, leaving 11 bases between. This CDR3 contains 15 residues. Here the CDR3 reads CASSPPDNGHEKLFF. The CDR3 DNA reads as TGTGCCAGCTCACCACCGGACAACGGCCATGAAAAACTGTTTTTT.

The genes are TRBV4-3 and TRBJ2-7; no clear D gene. The CDR3 spans 11 residues. Deletions cut 5 bases from V and 10 bases from J, with 12 bases between. The germline CDR1 and CDR2 sequences are LGHNA and YSLEER. As DNA, the CDR3 is TGCGCCAGCAGCGGAGCAGAAACCCAGTACTTC. Residues: CASSGAETQYF.

The chain links TRBV4-3 to TRBJ1-2; a possible D gene is TRBD1 (6 bases). Germline assignment: CDR1 LGHNA and CDR2 YSLEER. V dropped 0 bases and J dropped 4 bases, with 24 bases sitting between them. There are 19 residues in the CDR3. In nucleotides, the CDR3 is TGCGCCAGCAGCCAAGAGACCCCAGGGGAGACCCCGGGCCGCTATGGCTACACCTTC. Protein product: CASSQETPGETPGRYGYTF.

The CDR3 sequence is CASSSPQGYNYGYTF. DNA of the CDR3: TGTGCCAGCAGCTCGCCTCAGGGGTATAACTATGGCTACACCTTC. V and J are TRBV6-5 and TRBJ1-2; possible D gene TRBD1, 6 bases. The CDR3 has 15 residues. CDR1 MNHEY and CDR2 SVGAGI come from the germline V gene. V was trimmed by 6 bases and J by 1 base, leaving 15 bases between them.

V and J are TRBV18 and TRBJ1-4; 9 bases are shared with TRBD1. With 2 bases clipped from V and 3 bases from J, the junction kept 7 bases outside the gene matches. The CDR3 is 17 amino acids. Per the germline V gene, CDR1 is KGHSH and CDR2 is LQKENI. For the CDR3, the DNA is TGTGCCAGCTCACCAATCGGACAGGGGTGGGCTAATGAAAAACTGTTTTTT. This translates into CASSPIGQGWANEKLFF.

This clone was counted a single time. The rearrangement uses TRBV2 and TRBJ1-3, with D maybe TRBD1 (5 bases). Germline CDR1 and CDR2: SNHLY and FYNNEI. Trimming left V 9 bases short and J 0 bases short, with 15 bases between. The CDR3 covers 15 residues. The CDR3 here is CASHSDTSSGNTIYF. CDR3 in DNA: TGTGCCAGTCATTCGGACACGAGCTCTGGAAACACCATATATTTT.

CDR3 in amino acids: CASSRTRDSQYF. The DNA of the CDR3 is TGTGCCAGCAGCCGCACTCGGGATTCGCAGTACTTC. The chain joins TRBV6-5 to TRBJ2-7; tentative D call: TRBD2 (5 bases). Germline V CDR1 and CDR2: MNHEY, SVGAGI. The CDR3 is made up of 12 amino acids. Deletions cut 6 bases from V and 9 bases from J, with 15 bases between.

This rearrangement joins TRBV18 to TRBJ1-2, with 8 positions matching TRBD1. This CDR3 contains 15 residues. Germline-derived CDR1 and CDR2 are KGHSH and LQKENI. Trimming at V came to 3 bases and at J to 5 bases, leaving 8 bases not matched to a gene. CDR3 sequence (DNA): TGTGCCAGCTCACCTGACCCAGGGGGCTGGTATGGCTACACCTTC. This codes for CASSPDPGGWYGYTF.

The rearrangement uses TRBV3-1 (or the pseudogene TRBV3-2) and TRBJ1-2; D gene uncertain. Trimming removed 1 base from V and 4 bases from J, with 13 bases in between. Germline loops: CDR1 LGHDT, CDR2 YNNKEL (reference sequence). The CDR3 extends over 15 amino acids. The CDR3 loop reads CASSQASGEAYGYTF. The CDR3 coding sequence is TGTGCCAGCAGCCAAGCAAGCGGGGAGGCCTATGGCTACACCTTC.